This T cell receptor beta chain stems from a study of blood T cell repertoires in COVID-19. Study context: Sites across the United States, Italy and Spain contributed samples from acute and convalescent COVID-19. PBMCs, B-cell-depleted T cells, or T cells were the source of the cDNA or gDNA that made up the material.

Study processing details: Using reference gene primer amplification, nucleated cell counts were estimated. Measured with immunoSEQ multiplex PCR; TCRdb has only the in-frame clones, and not every one. V and J calls and clone size are as listed in that table; D and trimming were resolved from the DNA. The table shows fewer than 650,000 clones, with 85% to 90% occurring only once. Enrolment of Seattle patients took place during active infection, and they were followed longitudinally. This CDR3 contains 16 residues. Germline lookup yields CDR1 SGHAT and CDR2 FQNNGV. V lost 5 bases and J lost 1, with 17 bases in between.

The specimen was peripheral blood. V usage is TRBV11-2 and J usage is TRBJ1-1; D is unclear. This clonotype was obtained from a woman aged 50 to 60 with COVID-19, enrolled during active disease. CDR3 sequence reads: CASSDPRRGTNTEAFF. Here the CDR3 DNA reads TGTGCCAGCAGCGACCCTCGACGGGGAACGAACACTGAAGCTTTCTTT.